The present entry profiles one T cell receptor (beta chain) with its context. The antigen remains unidentified. The sample is drawn from a study of cytomegalovirus exposure and HLA in healthy donors. Overall study findings and caveats: Rare TCR sequences predominated, though certain public TCRs were found in many donors.

J was trimmed by 5 bases and V by 4 bases; bases with no gene match: 7. The CDR3 spans 13 residues. Germline CDR1 and CDR2: SQVTM and ANQGSEA. Data came from immunoSEQ multiplex PCR; TCRdb stores just in-frame clones and leaves some out. The sample has hundreds of thousands of clones; 75% to 90% are singletons. The rearrangement joins TRBV29-1 to TRBJ2-7, with 8 bases matching TRBD1. The receptor comes from a woman younger than 45 in good health and CMV-seropositive. What was sequenced was PBMCs. The CDR3 sequence: CSVADRGFHEQYF. The CDR3 nucleotides read TGCAGCGTTGCTGACAGGGGTTTCCACGAGCAGTACTTC.